In this sample, the clone carrying this TCR beta chain turned up many times. The source of the sample is a study of early T cells in non-severe SARS-CoV-2 infection. Study summary: The chains were unpaired, and the sequenced material was bulk RNA from unsorted whole blood.

Individual cDNA molecules carried attached unique molecular identifiers. From the 5' RACE reads, TCRdb called clonotypes with MiXCR, one entry per CDR3 protein. The data contain 25,000 to 35,000 distinct CDR3 sequences, about 6.1% of them singletons. The CDR3 spans 14 residues. Trimming removed 6 bases from V and 4 bases from J, with 16 bases in between. Germline CDR1 SQVTM, CDR2 ANQGSEA. J is TRBJ2-1 and V is TRBV29-1; tentatively, D is TRBD2 (7 bases). Material: whole blood. This clonotype originated in an adult who was a healthcare worker with PCR-confirmed SARS-CoV-2 infection or an uninfected control (not recorded which). CDR3 sequence (DNA): TGCAGCGTCGCCGGGGGGCCGCAGTACAATGAGCAGTTCTTC. Encoded protein: CSVAGGPQYNEQFF.